This T cell receptor (beta chain) was captured by sequencing in a study of blood T cell repertoires in COVID-19. Study context: The United States, Italy and Spain provided the acute and convalescent COVID-19 samples. T cells, B-cell-depleted T cells, or PBMCs supplied cDNA or gDNA.

Original processing methods: Reference gene primers were amplified, and this amplification served to estimate nucleated cell counts. The data were produced by immunoSEQ multiplex PCR, yet TCRdb's version contains in-frame clones alone and is incomplete. The DNA gave D and trimming, while V, J and clone size come from that table. Of over 70,000 clones detected, around 90% appear once; the ten largest clones hold 4.3%. Trimming took off 7 bases at V and 0 bases at J, with 15 bases between the two ends. Germline-derived CDR1 and CDR2 are LNHDA and SQIVND (reference sequence). The CDR3 extends over 16 amino acids.

This receptor was taken from a woman of 80 years or more with active or convalescent COVID-19. Sequences were obtained from peripheral blood. The chain combines TRBV19 with TRBJ1-4; perhaps TRBD1 as D (6 bases). The DNA for the CDR3 is TGTGCCAGTAACCGGCCGACAGGCTCAACTAATGAAAAACTGTTTTTT. Residues: CASNRPTGSTNEKLFF.